These 2 T cell receptor beta chains share one sample of origin, sequenced in a study of T cell responses to AZD1222 COVID-19 vaccine. Using immunoSEQ multiplex PCR, the repertoire was profiled, and TCRdb retains in-frame clones only, with some absent. The sample yields roughly 110,000 clones, around 90% seen once. The sequencing used peripheral blood, collected on day 0 of AZD1222 vaccination. Receptors originate from an adult in good health.

The V gene is TRBV27, the J gene TRBJ2-3, with unresolved D. The germline V and J ends were trimmed by 6 bases and 7 bases, with 8 bases remaining between them. The CDR3 is 11 amino acids. Germline loops: CDR1 MNHEY, CDR2 SMNVEV (reference sequence). The CDR3 DNA reads TGTGCCAGCAGGGTCTCCTATACGCAGTATTTT. Translated, it gives CASRVSYTQYF.

This chain links TRBV4-3 with TRBJ1-2; D is perhaps TRBD1 (6 bases). The germline gives CDR1 LGHNA, CDR2 YSLEER. V was cut by 4 bases and J by 4 bases, with 10 bases left in between. This CDR3 contains 13 residues. DNA for the CDR3: TGCGCCAGCAGCCGGACAGCTTCCTATGGCTACACCTTC. Translation gives CASSRTASYGYTF.